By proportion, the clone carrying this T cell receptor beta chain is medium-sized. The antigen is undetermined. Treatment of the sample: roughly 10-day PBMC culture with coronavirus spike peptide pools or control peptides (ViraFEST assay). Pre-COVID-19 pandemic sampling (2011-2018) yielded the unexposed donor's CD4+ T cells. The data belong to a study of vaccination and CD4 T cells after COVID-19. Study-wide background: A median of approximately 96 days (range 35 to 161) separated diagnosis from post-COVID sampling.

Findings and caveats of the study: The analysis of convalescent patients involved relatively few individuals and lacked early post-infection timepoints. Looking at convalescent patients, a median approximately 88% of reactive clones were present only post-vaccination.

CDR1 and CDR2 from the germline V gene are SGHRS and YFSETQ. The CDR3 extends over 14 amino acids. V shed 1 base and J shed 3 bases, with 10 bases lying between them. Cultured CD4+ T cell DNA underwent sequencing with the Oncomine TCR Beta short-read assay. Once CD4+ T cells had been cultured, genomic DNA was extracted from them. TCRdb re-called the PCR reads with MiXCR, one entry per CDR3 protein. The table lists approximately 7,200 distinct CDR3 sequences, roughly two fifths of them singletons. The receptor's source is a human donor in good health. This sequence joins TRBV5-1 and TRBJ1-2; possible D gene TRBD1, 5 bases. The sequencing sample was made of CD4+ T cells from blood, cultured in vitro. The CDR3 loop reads CASSLLTQDYGYTF. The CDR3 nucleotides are TGCGCCAGCAGCTTGCTCACACAGGACTATGGCTACACCTTC.